This T cell receptor beta chain is from a study of CD8 T cells in ankylosing spondylitis (dated by TCRdb to the late 2010s). Study-level background: To find TCR variants linked to disease, the study profiled T cell receptor beta repertoires in ankylosing spondylitis patients and healthy donors. The whole study cohort included roughly 110 healthy donors and 25 or so ankylosing spondylitis patients. Peripheral blood was sampled, and synovial fluid was also collected from ankylosing spondylitis patients. The paper as a whole reports these results and caveats: A TCR beta motif made up of several highly homologous amino acid variants appeared to be characteristic of blood from ankylosing spondylitis patients. The disease-linked clones were reported to be significantly enriched in matched synovial fluid samples from ankylosing spondylitis patients. In peripheral blood, the disease-linked clones were found at relatively low frequencies and had a CD8+ phenotype. Some motif variants were previously reported in synovial fluid and blood of reactive arthritis patients, suggesting common disease-initiation mechanisms.

The sequencing machine was an Illumina MiSeq. Quantitative 5'-RACE with molecular barcodes was the method used to prepare the TCR beta libraries. The study's own analysis went as follows. A new computational method, built on a probabilistic model of VDJ rearrangement, was used to identify disease-linked TCR variants. TCRdb reran the public reads through fastp at Q25 and MiXCR, keeping productive beta chains. A single entry per CDR3 protein holds the most common genes and DNA from its merged rows. The V and J calls and clone size are TCRdb's, not the authors'. Present in this sample are more than 25,000 distinct CDR3 sequences, approximately 15% of which were seen just once. The top ten clones comprise 36% of the sample. The germline V gene encodes CDR1 SGHRS and CDR2 YFSETQ. The cysteine opens and the phenylalanine closes a CDR3 of 14 amino acids. The read is trimmed to its CDR3 DNA, 42 bases read in frame from base 1. V drops 0 bases and J drops 2 bases, leaving 6 bases in between.

This clonotype has just a few counts. The antigen it binds to is not known. Per-base qualities were not stored, and no clone one base away is much larger. This clonotype was obtained from a male donor with ankylosing spondylitis or in good health (not recorded which). The chain is made from TRBV5-1 and TRBJ2-1; the D region possibly corresponds to TRBD1 (6 bases align). Specimen: blood. The CDR3 protein: CASSLGTAYNEQFF. Read as DNA, the sequence is TGCGCCAGCAGCTTGGGGACAGCCTACAATGAGCAGTTCTTC.